This T cell receptor beta chain is drawn from a study of T cells in Graves' hyperthyroidism and ophthalmopathy. Looking at the study overall: Prior to any treatment, at the point of initial diagnosis, peripheral blood was collected. General observations from the study: Most clonotypes expanded in thyroid above 0.001 were likewise present in blood.

With respect to this clonotype: The antigen remains unidentified. A much larger clone lies one base from this, so it may be a read error.

There were TCR beta CDR3 regions amplified from RNA transcripts. TCR CDR3 regions were first amplified by RT-PCR with HTBI primers. TCRdb re-called the multiplex PCR reads through MiXCR, storing one row per CDR3 protein. This sample carries about 350,000 distinct CDR3 sequences, 12% to 15% of them seen once, and the ten largest clones take roughly 33%. The sample taken for sequencing was blood. This receptor was obtained from a woman in her thirties or forties with Graves' ophthalmopathy.

This CDR3 is CASSQDGMNQRQHF. CDR3 DNA sequence: TGTGCCAGCAGCCAAGACGGAATGAATCAGCGCCAGCATTTT. The V gene is TRBV3-1, the J gene TRBJ1-5; D is uncertain. This CDR3 spans 14 amino acids. Germline V gene lookup returns CDR1 LGHDT and CDR2 YNNKEL (reference sequence).